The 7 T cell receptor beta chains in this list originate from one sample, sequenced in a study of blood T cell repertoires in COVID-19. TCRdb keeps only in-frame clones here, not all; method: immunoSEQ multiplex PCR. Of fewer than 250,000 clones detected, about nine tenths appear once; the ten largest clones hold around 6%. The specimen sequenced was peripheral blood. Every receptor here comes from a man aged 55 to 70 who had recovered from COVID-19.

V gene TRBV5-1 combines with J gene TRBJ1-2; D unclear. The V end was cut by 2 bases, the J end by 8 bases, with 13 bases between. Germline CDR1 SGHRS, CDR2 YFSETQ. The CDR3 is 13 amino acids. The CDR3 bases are TGCGCCAGCAGCTTTGAAGGGCGAGGGGGCTACACCTTC. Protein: CASSFEGRGGYTF.

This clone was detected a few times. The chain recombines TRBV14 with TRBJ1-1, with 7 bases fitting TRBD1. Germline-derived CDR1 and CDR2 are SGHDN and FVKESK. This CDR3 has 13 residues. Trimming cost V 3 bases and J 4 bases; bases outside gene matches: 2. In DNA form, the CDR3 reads TGTGCCAGCAGCCAGACAGGGACCACTGAAGCTTTCTTT. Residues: CASSQTGTTEAFF.

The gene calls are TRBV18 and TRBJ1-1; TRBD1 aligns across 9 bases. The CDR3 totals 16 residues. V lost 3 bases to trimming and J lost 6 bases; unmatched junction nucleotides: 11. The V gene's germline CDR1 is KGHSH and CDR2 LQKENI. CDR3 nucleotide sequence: TGTGCCAGCTCACCCTCGGGGGGACAGGGATTACCTGAAGCTTTCTTT. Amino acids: CASSPSGGQGLPEAFF.

The CDR3 DNA reads TGTGCCAGTAGTCTAGCGACTCTTTCCTACGAGCAGTACTTC. It translates to CASSLATLSYEQYF. V gene TRBV19 combines with J gene TRBJ2-7, with a weak D call TRBD2 (6 bases). Trimming cost V 5 bases and J 1 base, with 12 bases left between them. The CDR3 covers 14 residues. Germline lookup yields CDR1 LNHDA and CDR2 SQIVND (reference sequence).

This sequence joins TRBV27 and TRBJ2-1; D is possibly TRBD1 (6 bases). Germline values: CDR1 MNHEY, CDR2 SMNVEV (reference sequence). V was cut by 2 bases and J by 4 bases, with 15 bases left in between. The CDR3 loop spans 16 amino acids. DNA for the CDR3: TGTGCCAGCAGTTTAGCCTCCAGGGGCGCTTACAATGAGCAGTTCTTC. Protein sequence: CASSLASRGAYNEQFF.

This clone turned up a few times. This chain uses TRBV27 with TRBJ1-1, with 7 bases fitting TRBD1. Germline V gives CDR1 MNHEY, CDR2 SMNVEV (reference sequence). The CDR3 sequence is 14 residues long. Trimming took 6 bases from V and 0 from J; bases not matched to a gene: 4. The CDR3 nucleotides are TGTGCCAGCAGAGACAGGGCCATGAACACTGAAGCTTTCTTT. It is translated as CASRDRAMNTEAFF.

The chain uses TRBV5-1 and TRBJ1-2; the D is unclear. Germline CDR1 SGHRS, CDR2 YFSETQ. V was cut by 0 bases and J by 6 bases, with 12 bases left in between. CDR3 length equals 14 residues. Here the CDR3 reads CASSLDGYGDGYTF. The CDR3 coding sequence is TGCGCCAGCAGCTTGGATGGGTATGGAGATGGCTACACCTTC.